This T cell receptor beta chain is from a study of blood T cells in healthy people across ages. V lost 5 bases and J lost 7; bases outside the gene matches: 19. The CDR3 runs 17 residues. From germline, CDR1 is SGHTA and CDR2 FQGNSA. Primers used in a second PCR of about 6 to 11 cycles were a sample-barcoded 5' primer and a J-beta primer mix. TCRdb analysed the 5' RACE reads with MiXCR anew, one entry per CDR3 protein. Altogether fewer than 700,000 distinct CDR3 sequences are present, 40% to 45% being singletons, with the ten largest covering 25% to 30%. Each donor's blood draw was roughly 9.5 milliliters of peripheral blood. Researchers isolated at least 7 million PBMCs per sample.

This clonotype was sampled from a man aged 80 or over in good health. The chain carries TRBV7-2 and TRBJ2-7, with TRBD2 identical over 8 bases. The material sequenced was blood. The DNA of the CDR3 is TGTGCCAGCAGCCCTAGAGCGGGGGCCTTCGGGCGGGGTGAGCAGTACTTC. Translation: CASSPRAGAFGRGEQYF.